This TCR beta chain was identified in a study of shared clonotypes between healthy human individuals. Overall study: Per donor, three plates held CD4 naive cells, three held CD4 memory, two held CD8 naive and one held CD8 memory. General observations from the study: A reduction in generation probabilities was seen for non-shared clonotypes relative to those shared by all four donors.

In this sample, this clone turned up once. Its antigen is unknown. CDR1 KGHSH and CDR2 LQKENI come from the germline V gene. The CDR3 loop spans 15 amino acids. With 0 bases removed from V and 4 bases from J, the gap between germline ends came to 11 bases. At the deep level, the assay was run. Using immunoSEQ multiplex PCR, the repertoire was profiled, and TCRdb retains in-frame clones only, with some absent. The table records over a million clones, about 75% of them present only once. J is TRBJ2-3 and V is TRBV18, with D unresolved. Sequenced sample: memory CD4+ T cells sorted from blood. The sample's subset: CD45RA-negative fraction. This clonotype was obtained from a man younger than 35 in good health. The chain's CDR3 is CASSPPGYIADTQYF. CDR3 sequence (DNA): TGTGCCAGCTCACCACCGGGGTATATTGCAGATACGCAGTATTTT.